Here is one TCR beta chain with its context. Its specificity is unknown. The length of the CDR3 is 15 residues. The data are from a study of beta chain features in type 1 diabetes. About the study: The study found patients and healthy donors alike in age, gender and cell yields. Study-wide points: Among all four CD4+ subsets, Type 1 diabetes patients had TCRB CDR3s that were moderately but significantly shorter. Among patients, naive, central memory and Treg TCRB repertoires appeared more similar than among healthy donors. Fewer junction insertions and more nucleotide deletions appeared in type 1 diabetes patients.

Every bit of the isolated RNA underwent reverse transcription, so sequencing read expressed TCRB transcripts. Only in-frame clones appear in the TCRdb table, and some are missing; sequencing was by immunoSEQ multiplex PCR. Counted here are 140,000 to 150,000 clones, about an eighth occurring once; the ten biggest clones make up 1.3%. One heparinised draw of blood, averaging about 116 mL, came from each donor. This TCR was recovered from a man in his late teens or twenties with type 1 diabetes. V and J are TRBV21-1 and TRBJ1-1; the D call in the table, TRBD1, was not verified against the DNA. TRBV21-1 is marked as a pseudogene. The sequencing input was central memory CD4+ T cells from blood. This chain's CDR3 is CASSGQAKLNTEAFF. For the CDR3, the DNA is TGTGCCAGCAGCGGACAGGCGAAACTGAACACTGAAGCTTTCTTT.